Shown below are 14 T cell receptor beta chains from a single sample sequenced in a study of T cells in Graves' hyperthyroidism and ophthalmopathy. From RNA transcripts, TCR beta CDR3 regions were amplified. The TCR CDR3 was amplified in a first-round RT-PCR using the HTBI primer set. TCRdb reanalysed the multiplex PCR reads using MiXCR and keeps one entry per CDR3 protein. The table includes 350,000 or so distinct CDR3 sequences, roughly 21% detected once. Sequences were obtained from blood. These receptor sequences come from a woman aged 50 to 60 with Graves' hyperthyroidism.

The chain links TRBV5-1 to TRBJ2-3; D may be TRBD1 (6 bases). Trimming removed 5 bases from V and 0 bases from J, with 13 bases in between. The CDR3 is 15 residues long. Germline V gene lookup returns CDR1 SGHRS and CDR2 YFSETQ. The CDR3 sequence: CASRNDRLSTDTQYF. The CDR3 DNA follows: TGCGCCAGCAGGAACGACAGGCTTAGCACAGATACGCAGTATTTT.

This clonotype was counted ten times or more. The rearrangement joins TRBV28 to TRBJ2-7, with 12 bases fitting TRBD1. CDR1 MDHEN and CDR2 SYDVKM come from the germline V gene. V shed 5 bases and J 5 bases; nucleotides not matched to a gene: 10. The CDR3 runs 16 residues. Here the CDR3 DNA reads TGTGCCAGCAGTGTGCCCGGGACAGGGGGCTATAACGAGCAGTACTTC. As protein: CASSVPGTGGYNEQYF.

There are a few counts of this clonotype. The chain combines TRBV7-3 with TRBJ2-5, with TRBD2 matching 14 bases. Germline V gene sequence: CDR1 SGHTA, CDR2 FQGTGA. This CDR3 contains 16 residues. The ends lost 4 bases at V and 0 bases at J; junction bases unmatched: 1. CDR3 residues: CASSSGLAGDQETQYF. The CDR3 DNA reads as TGTGCCAGCAGCTCGGGACTAGCGGGGGACCAAGAGACCCAGTACTTC.

The chain recombines TRBV7-8 with TRBJ1-4, with 8 bases that match TRBD1. J lost 3 bases, V lost 0 bases, and 3 bases had no gene match. CDR3 length: 16 residues. Germline CDR1 reads SGHVS; CDR2 reads FQNEAQ. CDR3 DNA: TGTGCCAGCAGCTTAGCGAGGGACAGGCCTAATGAAAAACTGTTTTTT. Protein sequence: CASSLARDRPNEKLFF.

V is TRBV7-9 and J is TRBJ1-1; D is possibly TRBD1 (5 bases). The V and J ends lost 4 bases and 0 bases respectively, with 9 bases between them. Germline V lookup: CDR1 SEHNR, CDR2 FQNEAQ (reference sequence). The CDR3 extends over 14 amino acids. The CDR3 sequence is CASSSGPMNTEAFF. The DNA for the CDR3 is TGTGCCAGCAGCTCAGGGCCCATGAACACTGAAGCTTTCTTT.

This chain joins TRBV5-8 and TRBJ2-2, with a possible D match to TRBD2 (7 bases). V was clipped by 4 bases and J by 7 bases, with 17 bases between them. The germline CDR1 and CDR2 sequences are SGHTS and YDEGEE. This CDR3 comprises 15 residues. Here the CDR3 reads CASSHGAGALGELFF. CDR3 coding DNA: TGTGCCAGCAGCCACGGCGCGGGGGCCCTCGGGGAGCTGTTTTTT.

This clonotype has a count of ten or more. The gene calls are TRBV12-3 or TRBV12-4 and TRBJ2-7, with D possibly matching TRBD1 (6 bases). V was trimmed by 1 base and J by 2 bases, leaving 9 bases between them. The CDR3 is 14 amino acids. The CDR3 bases are TGTGCCAGCAGTTTAGGTTGGGACACCTACGAGCAGTACTTC. This gives the protein CASSLGWDTYEQYF.

V usage is TRBV29-1 and J usage is TRBJ2-5; TRBD2 might be the D (6 bases). V was trimmed by 5 bases and J by 1 base, leaving 14 bases between them. Germline loops: CDR1 SQVTM, CDR2 ANQGSEA. The CDR3 loop spans 14 amino acids. The CDR3 nucleotides are TGCAGCGTTCTACGGGAGCCCCTCCAAGAGACCCAGTACTTC. Translated: CSVLREPLQETQYF. The full variable domain, completed using reference TRBV29-1 and TRBJ2-5, is SAVISQKPSRDICQRGTSLTIQCQVDSQVTMMFWYRQQPGQSLTLIATANQGSEATYESGFVIDKFPISRPNLTFSTLTVSNMSPEDSSIYLCSVLREPLQETQYFGPGTRLLVL.

This clonotype was found a few times. The CDR3 coding sequence is TGTGCCAGCAGTTACGGCAGGGCCGGGGAGCTGTTTTTT. Its translation is CASSYGRAGELFF. This chain uses TRBV6-5 with TRBJ2-2, with D possibly TRBD1 on 5 matching bases. There are 13 residues in the CDR3. Germline V gives CDR1 MNHEY, CDR2 SVGAGI. V was pared by 2 bases and J by 6 bases, with 7 bases between.

J is TRBJ1-2 and V is TRBV3-1, with no clear D. Germline lookup yields CDR1 LGHDT and CDR2 YNNKEL (reference sequence). This CDR3 comprises 14 residues. The V end lost 1 base, the J end lost 1 base, and 7 bases lay between the germline ends. CDR3 sequence: CASSQGTFNYGYTF. CDR3 DNA sequence: TGTGCCAGCAGCCAAGGAACTTTTAACTATGGCTACACCTTC.

This clonotype was seen more than once but under ten times. The chain recombines TRBV7-3 with TRBJ2-4, with D perhaps assigned TRBD1 or TRBD2 (5 bases each). Germline loops: CDR1 SGHTA, CDR2 FQGTGA. The V end was cut by 6 bases, the J end by 5 bases, with 11 bases between. The CDR3 spans 13 residues. CDR3 residues: CASSLGPENIQYF. Written as DNA, the CDR3 is TGTGCCAGCAGTCTGGGACCTGAAAACATTCAGTACTTC.

The V gene is TRBV29-1, the J gene TRBJ2-2, with 8 positions matching TRBD2. The CDR3 has 14 amino acids. With V trimmed by 5 bases and J by 1 base, 3 bases remained unmatched. From germline, CDR1 is SQVTM and CDR2 ANQGSEA. The CDR3 spells CSVLLAGNTGELFF. Here the CDR3 DNA reads TGCAGCGTTTTGCTAGCGGGGAACACCGGGGAGCTGTTTTTT.

Note on this clonotype: A read error may be the cause here, since a much bigger clone is one base away. This chain uses TRBV2 with TRBJ2-2, with 9 bases fitting TRBD2. After removal of 3 bases from V and 4 bases from J, the junction contained 3 bases not matched to a gene. The germline V gene encodes CDR1 SNHLY and CDR2 FYNNEI. This CDR3 contains 15 residues. The CDR3, as DNA: TGTGCCAGCAGTGAGGCGGGAGGGAGCACCGGGGAGCTGTTTTTT. Translation gives CASSEAGGSTGELFF.

The chain couples TRBV6-1 to TRBJ1-2; D is possibly TRBD1 (6 bases). V was shortened by 10 bases and J by 8 bases, with 17 bases between the two germline ends. Germline V lookup: CDR1 MNHNS, CDR2 SASEGT. This CDR3 has 12 amino acids. CDR3 nucleotides: TGTGCCATCAAAACAGGGTCGTTAGGCTACACCTTC. Translation: CAIKTGSLGYTF.